The next 9 T cell receptor beta chains were all read from a single sample in a study of cytomegalovirus exposure and HLA in healthy donors. Method: immunoSEQ multiplex PCR; TCRdb's copy keeps in-frame clones and lacks some. The repertoire holds over 100,000 clones, with roughly nine tenths as singletons. The sample consisted of PBMCs. The receptors here all came from a woman under 30 in good health and CMV-seronegative.

This chain connects TRBV11-2 to TRBJ1-6; 8 nucleotides agree with TRBD1. CDR3 length: 18 residues. CDR1 SGHAT and CDR2 FQNNGV come from the germline V gene. The ends lost 3 bases at V and 8 bases at J; junction bases unmatched: 15. The CDR3 DNA is TGTGCCAGCAGCTTCCGGGACAGGCCCCCGAGGATGTATTCACCCCTCCACTTT. It translates to CASSFRDRPPRMYSPLHF.

The rearrangement joins TRBV2 to TRBJ2-7, with 7 positions matching TRBD1. After removal of 10 bases from V and 0 bases from J, the junction contained 9 bases not matched to a gene. Germline CDR1 and CDR2: SNHLY and FYNNEI. This CDR3 contains 14 residues. The CDR3 sequence: CATKYQGVSYEQYF. CDR3 DNA sequence: TGTGCCACTAAATACCAGGGGGTCTCCTACGAGCAGTACTTC.

This chain links TRBV5-1 with TRBJ2-3, with TRBD1 matching 7 bases. With V trimmed by 0 bases and J by 3 bases, 4 bases remained unmatched. CDR3 length: 15 residues. CDR1 and CDR2 (germline): SGHRS, YFSETQ. The CDR3 bases are TGCGCCAGCAGCTTGGGACAGGGTTCGACAGATACGCAGTATTTT. This gives the protein CASSLGQGSTDTQYF. Based on the CDR3 plus reference TRBV5-1 and TRBJ2-3, the full variable domain is KAGVTQTPRYLIKTRGQQVTLSCSPISGHRSVSWYQQTPGQGLQFLFEYFSETQRNKGNFPGRFSGRQFSNSRSEMNVSTLELGDSALYLCASSLGQGSTDTQYFGPGTRLTVL.

The count of this clone is one. The rearrangement uses TRBV18 and TRBJ2-2; the D gene is possibly TRBD1 (7 bases). Looked up from germline, CDR1 is KGHSH and CDR2 is LQKENI. V was shortened by 10 bases and J by 2 bases, with 17 bases between the two germline ends. This CDR3 is built from 15 residues. CDR3 residues: CATGGDSLNTGELFF. The CDR3 DNA reads TGTGCCACCGGAGGGGACAGCCTAAACACCGGGGAGCTGTTTTTT.

The count of this clone is one. V usage is TRBV7-9 and J usage is TRBJ2-7; 8 positions match TRBD1. Germline V lookup: CDR1 SEHNR, CDR2 FQNEAQ (reference sequence). The CDR3 spans 16 residues. V gave up 1 base and J gave up 1 base; unmatched junction bases: 6. CDR3: CASSLVSTGGSYEQYF. The CDR3 region has the DNA TGTGCCAGCAGCTTAGTTAGCACAGGGGGTTCCTACGAGCAGTACTTC.

This chain links TRBV25-1 with TRBJ1-4, with D possibly being TRBD1 (5 bases). The CDR3 is 17 amino acids. V was clipped by 1 base and J by 0 bases, with 12 bases between them. Germline CDR1 and CDR2: MGHDK and SYGVNS. CDR3 bases: TGTGCCAGCAGTGAATTTTTCCCGGGGGCAACTAATGAAAAACTGTTTTTT. Translated, it gives CASSEFFPGATNEKLFF.

This clone was seen a single time. This chain uses TRBV19 with TRBJ2-1; 9 nucleotides agree with TRBD2. Germline-derived CDR1 and CDR2 are LNHDA and SQIVND (reference sequence). J was trimmed by 0 bases and V by 8 bases; bases with no gene match: 8. This CDR3 comprises 16 residues. In DNA, the CDR3 is TGTGCCAGTTCAGGTTCTAGCGGGGTCTCCTACAATGAGCAGTTCTTC. Translated: CASSGSSGVSYNEQFF.

This clone was observed once. This chain connects TRBV25-1 to TRBJ2-1, with 7 bases aligning to TRBD1. CDR1 is MGHDK, CDR2 SYGVNS, per germline. The J segment lost 5 bases and the V segment lost 3 bases, leaving 7 bases of the junction unmatched. The CDR3 has 15 amino acids. The DNA of the CDR3 is TGTGCCAGCAGTGACCCAGGGGGTTTAAACAATGAGCAGTTCTTC. It is translated as CASSDPGGLNNEQFF.

The gene calls are TRBV15 and TRBJ2-7; D remains unclear. The CDR3 is made up of 15 amino acids. Germline V gives CDR1 LNHNV, CDR2 YYDKDF (reference sequence). The V and J ends lost 0 bases and 1 base respectively, with 10 bases between them. The CDR3 reads CATSRDGSQSYEQYF. The CDR3 region has the DNA TGTGCCACCAGCAGAGATGGTTCACAGTCCTACGAGCAGTACTTC.